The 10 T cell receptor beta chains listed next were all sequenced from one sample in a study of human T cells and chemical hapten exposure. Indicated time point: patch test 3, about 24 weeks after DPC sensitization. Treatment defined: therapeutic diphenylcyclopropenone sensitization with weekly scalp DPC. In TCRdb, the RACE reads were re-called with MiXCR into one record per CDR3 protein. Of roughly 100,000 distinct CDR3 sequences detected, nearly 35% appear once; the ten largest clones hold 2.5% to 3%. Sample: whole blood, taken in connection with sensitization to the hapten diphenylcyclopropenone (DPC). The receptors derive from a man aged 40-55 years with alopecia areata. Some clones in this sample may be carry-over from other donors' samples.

CDR3 amino acids: CSARDKRPNTEAFF. The CDR3 bases are TGCAGTGCTAGAGATAAGCGACCGAACACTGAAGCTTTCTTT. V gene TRBV20-1 combines with J gene TRBJ1-1; D gene unclear. The CDR3 runs to 14 residues. Trimming stripped 0 bases from V and 1 base from J, with 9 bases between. Germline V gene sequence: CDR1 DFQATT, CDR2 SNEGSKA (reference sequence).

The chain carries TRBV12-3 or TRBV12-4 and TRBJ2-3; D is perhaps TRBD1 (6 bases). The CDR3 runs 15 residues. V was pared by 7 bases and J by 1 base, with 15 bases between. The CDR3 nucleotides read TGTGCCAGCAAAACCCTAGGGGGAGGCACAGATACGCAGTATTTT. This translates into CASKTLGGGTDTQYF.

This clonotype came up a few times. CDR3 nucleotides: TGTGCCAGCAGCTTCGAGCGGGAGAGTGGCACAGATACGCAGTATTTT. This encodes CASSFERESGTDTQYF. This chain links TRBV7-6 with TRBJ2-3; 8 bases agree with TRBD2. CDR1 is SGHVS and CDR2 is FNYEAQ in the germline V gene. The CDR3 is 16 residues long. J was trimmed by 1 base and V by 3 bases; bases with no gene match: 6.

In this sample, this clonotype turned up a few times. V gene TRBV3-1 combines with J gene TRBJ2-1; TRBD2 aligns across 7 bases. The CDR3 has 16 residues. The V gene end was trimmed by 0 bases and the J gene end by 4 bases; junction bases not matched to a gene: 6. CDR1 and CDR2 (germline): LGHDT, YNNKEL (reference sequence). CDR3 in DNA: TGTGCCAGCAGCCAAGATTTTGGCGGGGGATACAATGAGCAGTTCTTC. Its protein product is CASSQDFGGGYNEQFF.

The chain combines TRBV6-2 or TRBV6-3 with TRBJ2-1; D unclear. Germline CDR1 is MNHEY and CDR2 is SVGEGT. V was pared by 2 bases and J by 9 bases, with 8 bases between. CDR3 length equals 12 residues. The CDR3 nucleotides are TGTGCCAGCAGTTACGTGGGGATTGAGCAGTTCTTC. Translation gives CASSYVGIEQFF.

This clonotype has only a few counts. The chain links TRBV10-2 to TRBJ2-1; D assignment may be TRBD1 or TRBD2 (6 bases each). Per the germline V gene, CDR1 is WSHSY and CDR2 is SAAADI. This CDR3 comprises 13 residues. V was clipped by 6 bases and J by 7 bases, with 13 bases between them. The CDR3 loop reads CASRLRGGNEQFF. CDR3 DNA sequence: TGCGCCAGCAGGCTCAGGGGAGGAAATGAGCAGTTCTTC.

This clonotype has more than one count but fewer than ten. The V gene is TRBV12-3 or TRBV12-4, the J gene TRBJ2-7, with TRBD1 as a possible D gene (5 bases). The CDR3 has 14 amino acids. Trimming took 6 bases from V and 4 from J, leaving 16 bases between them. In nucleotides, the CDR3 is TGTGCCAGCAGCCCAGAAAGCAGGGTGTACGAGCAGTACTTC. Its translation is CASSPESRVYEQYF.

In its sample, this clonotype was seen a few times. CDR3 sequence (DNA): TGTGCCAGCAGCTACAAACTAGCCGGCAGCTCTGGGGCCAACGTCCTGACTTTC. It encodes CASSYKLAGSSGANVLTF. This chain joins TRBV4-2 and TRBJ2-6; possible D gene TRBD2, 6 bases. The CDR3 has 18 residues. V gave up 5 bases and J gave up 0 bases, with 17 bases separating them. CDR1 and CDR2 (germline): LGHNA, YNFKEQ.

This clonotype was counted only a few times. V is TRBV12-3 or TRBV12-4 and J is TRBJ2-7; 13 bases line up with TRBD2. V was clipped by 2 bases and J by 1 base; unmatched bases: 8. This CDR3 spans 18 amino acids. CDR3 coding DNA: TGTGCCAGCAGTTTACTGGGACTAGCGGGATTGCCATCCTACGAGCAGTACTTC. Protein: CASSLLGLAGLPSYEQYF.

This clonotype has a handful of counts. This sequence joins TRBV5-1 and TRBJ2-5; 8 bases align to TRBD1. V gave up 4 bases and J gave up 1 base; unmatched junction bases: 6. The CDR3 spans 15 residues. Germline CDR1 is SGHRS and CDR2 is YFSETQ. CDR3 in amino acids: CASSGIGQGQETQYF. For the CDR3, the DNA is TGCGCCAGCAGCGGTATAGGACAGGGCCAAGAGACCCAGTACTTC. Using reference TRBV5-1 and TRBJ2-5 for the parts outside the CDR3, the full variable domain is KAGVTQTPRYLIKTRGQQVTLSCSPISGHRSVSWYQQTPGQGLQFLFEYFSETQRNKGNFPGRFSGRQFSNSRSEMNVSTLELGDSALYLCASSGIGQGQETQYFGPGTRLLVL.